The source of this TCR beta chain is a study of PD-L1 blockade in urothelial cancer. Study-wide background: Each patient had 0 to 3 earlier chemotherapy regimens.

The templates were synthetic TCR analogs, and they were spiked into each PCR. Measured with immunoSEQ multiplex PCR; TCRdb has only the in-frame clones, and not every one. The table has about 30,000 clones, approximately 81% seen once. This clone was counted only a few times. V lost 5 bases and J 0 bases, leaving 5 bases between the germline ends. CDR3 length: 14 amino acids. Germline V CDR1 and CDR2: MRHNA, SNTAGT. The time point denotes: peripheral blood 6 weeks after treatment start. Patients in the study were battling locally advanced or metastatic urothelial carcinoma. The sample here was PBMCs, taken around atezolizumab (anti-PD-L1) treatment. J is TRBJ2-6 and V is TRBV6-4, with no clear D. The clonotype comes from a man in his sixties or seventies with urothelial cancer. The CDR3 sequence: CASSPLSGANVLTF. The CDR3 DNA reads TGTGCCAGCAGTCCTCTCTCTGGGGCCAACGTCCTGACTTTC.